These 2 T cell receptor beta chains came from one sample sequenced in a study of post-analysis software for immune sequencing data (dated by TCRdb to about 2015). General findings and caveats noted by the study authors: Roughly 5 TRBV segments, including TRBV5-6, TRBV5-1 and TRBV20-1, were significantly more frequent in patients than controls.

Their specific antigens are unknown. The method was PCR. The sequencing machine was an Illumina HiSeq 2500. Unique molecular identifiers were incorporated into TCR beta cDNA libraries to reduce PCR and sequencing biases. In TCRdb, the public reads were trimmed at Q25 with fastp and aligned with MiXCR, with productive beta chains retained. Entries are consolidated by CDR3 protein sequence, retaining the most common genes and DNA. Recorded for this sample are hundreds of thousands of distinct CDR3 sequences; approximately 38% of them occurred a single time. The top ten clones comprise around 8% of the sample. Sequencing was performed on blood. The receptors originated from a girl aged 2 to 10 with multiple sclerosis.

The J gene is TRBJ2-1, the V gene TRBV28; 13 bases match TRBD2. The V gene's germline CDR1 is MDHEN and CDR2 SYDVKM. The CDR3 is 18 amino acids. Trimming took 5 bases from V and 8 from J; bases not matched to a gene: 15. In nucleotides, the CDR3 is TGTGCCAGCAGTCCACCGGGGACTAGCGGGGTCTCGGGCTATGAGCAGTTCTTC. Its translation is CASSPPGTSGVSGYEQFF.

This chain uses TRBV6-5 with TRBJ2-1, with D possibly matching TRBD1 (6 bases). The CDR3 extends over 13 amino acids. V was clipped by 2 bases and J by 8 bases, with 10 bases between them. The germline CDR1 and CDR2 sequences are MNHEY and SVGAGI. CDR3 in amino acids: CASSYGQFHEQFF. The CDR3 DNA is TGTGCCAGCAGTTACGGACAGTTTCATGAGCAGTTCTTC.